The 30 T cell receptor beta chains below come from one sample, sequenced in a study of blood T cell repertoires in COVID-19. The assay was immunoSEQ multiplex PCR, and TCRdb's table has in-frame clones only and misses some. The data contain about 48,000 clones, around 80% of them singletons. The sample consisted of peripheral blood. The receptors shown here come from a man aged 65 to 79 with acute or convalescent COVID-19.

The chain joins TRBV29-1 to TRBJ1-2; D is undetermined. Germline V gene sequence: CDR1 SQVTM, CDR2 ANQGSEA. The CDR3 length is 14 residues. Trimming removed 1 base from V and 3 bases from J, with 12 bases in between. The DNA for the CDR3 is TGCAGCGTTGAAGTGGACTGGCGGGACTATGGCTACACCTTC. As protein: CSVEVDWRDYGYTF. The full variable domain, rest sourced from reference TRBV29-1 and TRBJ1-2, is SAVISQKPSRDICQRGTSLTIQCQVDSQVTMMFWYRQQPGQSLTLIATANQGSEATYESGFVIDKFPISRPNLTFSTLTVSNMSPEDSSIYLCSVEVDWRDYGYTFGSGTRLTVV.

V gene TRBV5-6 combines with J gene TRBJ1-4; 10 bases match TRBD1. Trimming removed 3 bases from V and 4 bases from J; junction bases left unmatched: 6. From germline, CDR1 is SGHDT and CDR2 YYEEEE. The CDR3 has 16 residues. In DNA form, the CDR3 reads TGTGCCAGCAGCTGGGGACAGGGGTTGGGTAATGAAAAACTGTTTTTT. Amino acid sequence: CASSWGQGLGNEKLFF.

This chain links TRBV7-2 with TRBJ1-2, with D perhaps matching TRBD1 (5 bases). Germline V gene sequence: CDR1 SGHTA, CDR2 FQGNSA. The CDR3 runs to 14 residues. Trimming removed 2 bases from V and 8 bases from J, with 15 bases in between. CDR3 in DNA: TGTGCCAGCAGCTTAACCCAGGGCGGGGTGGGCTACACCTTC. Residues: CASSLTQGGVGYTF. Filled out from reference TRBV7-2 and TRBJ1-2, the complete variable domain reads GAGVSQSPSNKVTEKGKDVELRCDPISGHTALYWYRQSLGQGLEFLIYFQGNSAPDKSGLPSDRFSAERTGGSVSTLTIQRTQQEDSAVYLCASSLTQGGVGYTFGSGTRLTVV.

This CDR3 is CARSSCRRVGAFF. For the CDR3, the DNA is TGTGCCAGAAGCTCCTGCCGGAGGGTGGGGGCTTTCTTT. V gene TRBV5-3 combines with J gene TRBJ1-1; D gene ambiguous. TRBV5-3 is flagged as an ORF with uncertain function. CDR3 length: 13 amino acids. Trimming removed 3 bases from V and 11 bases from J, with 17 bases in between.

This clone came up a few times. This chain joins TRBV4-3 and TRBJ1-2, with D perhaps matching TRBD1 (5 bases). The CDR3 covers 17 residues. Trimming left V 0 bases short and J 4 bases short, with 18 bases between. The V gene's germline CDR1 is LGHNA and CDR2 YSLEER. As DNA, the CDR3 is TGCGCCAGCAGCCAAGATGCAAGGGGCCGAATACCCTATGGCTACACCTTC. As protein: CASSQDARGRIPYGYTF.

This chain joins TRBV5-4 and TRBJ1-2, with 7 bases fitting TRBD1. Looked up from germline, CDR1 is SGHNT and CDR2 is YYREEE (reference sequence). V was pared by 0 bases and J by 6 bases, with 2 bases of the junction left unmatched. The CDR3 loop spans 13 amino acids. CDR3 loop: CASSLDGTDGYTF. CDR3 DNA: TGTGCCAGCAGCTTGGACGGGACAGATGGCTACACCTTC.

This sequence joins TRBV4-3 and TRBJ1-2; 9 nucleotides match TRBD1. This CDR3 is built from 15 residues. The ends lost 3 bases at V and 5 bases at J; junction bases unmatched: 7. Germline CDR1 LGHNA, CDR2 YSLEER. The chain's CDR3 is CASSHDPTGGYGYTF. The CDR3 DNA reads TGCGCCAGCAGCCACGATCCGACAGGGGGGTATGGCTACACCTTC.

This chain connects TRBV5-8 to TRBJ2-1; 7 bases line up with TRBD1. Per the germline V gene, CDR1 is SGHTS and CDR2 is YDEGEE. There are 16 residues in the CDR3. J gave up 3 bases and V 4 bases, and 10 bases lay outside the gene matches. CDR3 amino acids: CASSATGAYSYNEQFF. In DNA form, the CDR3 reads TGTGCCAGCAGCGCCACAGGGGCATACAGCTACAATGAGCAGTTCTTC. Filled out from reference TRBV5-8 and TRBJ2-1, the complete variable domain reads EAGVTQSPTHLIKTRGQQATLRCSPISGHTSVYWYQQALGLGLQFLLWYDEGEERNRGNFPPRFSGRQFPNYSSELNVNALELEDSALYLCASSATGAYSYNEQFFGPGTRLTVL.

The chain has TRBV2 and TRBJ2-7; D is perhaps TRBD2 (7 bases). The CDR3 covers 14 residues. The ends were cut back, 4 bases at V and 4 bases at J, with 14 bases in the middle. Looked up from germline, CDR1 is SNHLY and CDR2 is FYNNEI. CDR3 in DNA: TGTGCCAGCAGTGGGGAGGGGGGCGCGTACGAGCAGTACTTC. Translated: CASSGEGGAYEQYF.

V gene TRBV19 combines with J gene TRBJ1-1; perhaps TRBD1 as D (5 bases). The V gene's germline CDR1 is LNHDA and CDR2 SQIVND (reference sequence). The CDR3 is made up of 15 amino acids. Trimming shortened V by 4 bases and J by 3 bases, and 15 bases separated the two germline ends. The CDR3 sequence: CASSTSGTDYTEAFF. DNA of the CDR3: TGTGCCAGTAGTACATCCGGGACTGATTACACTGAAGCTTTCTTT.

This chain uses TRBV7-3 with TRBJ2-2, with D tentatively TRBD1 (6 bases). Trimming stripped 3 bases from V and 1 base from J, with 6 bases between. Germline lookup yields CDR1 SGHTA and CDR2 FQGTGA. The CDR3 has 14 amino acids. The CDR3 here is CASSLDRNTGELFF. CDR3 bases: TGTGCCAGCAGCTTGGACAGGAACACCGGGGAGCTGTTTTTT. Using reference TRBV7-3 and TRBJ2-2 for the parts outside the CDR3, the full variable domain is GAGVSQTPSNKVTEKGKYVELRCDPISGHTALYWYRQSLGQGPEFLIYFQGTGAADDSGLPNDRFFAVRPEGSVSTLKIQRTERGDSAVYLCASSLDRNTGELFFGEGSRLTVL.

This chain connects TRBV24-1 to TRBJ2-2; D is perhaps TRBD2 (6 bases). The CDR3 totals 14 residues. V was shortened by 10 bases and J by 4 bases, with 15 bases between the two germline ends. Germline CDR1 and CDR2: KGHDR and SFDVKD. CDR3 sequence: CATSPGLGTGELFF. In DNA, the CDR3 is TGTGCCACGTCTCCGGGACTGGGCACCGGGGAGCTGTTTTTT.

J is TRBJ2-1 and V is TRBV24-1; 9 bases match TRBD1. Per germline, CDR1 KGHDR and CDR2 SFDVKD. With 5 bases clipped from V and 6 bases from J, the junction kept 4 bases outside the gene matches. The CDR3 length is 14 residues. CDR3 amino acids: CATSGDRVGNEQFF. The DNA of the CDR3 is TGTGCCACCAGTGGGGACAGGGTAGGCAATGAGCAGTTCTTC.

The chain joins TRBV30 to TRBJ1-5, with D perhaps TRBD1 (5 bases). Trimming removed 0 bases from V and 6 bases from J, with 12 bases in between. The CDR3 sequence is 14 residues long. In germline, CDR1 is GTSNPN, CDR2 SVGIG (reference sequence). Here the CDR3 reads CAWSVARGFQPQHF. The CDR3 DNA follows: TGTGCCTGGAGTGTAGCCCGGGGGTTTCAGCCCCAGCATTTT.

The chain carries TRBV6-5 and TRBJ2-7; 13 positions match TRBD2. The CDR3 has 15 amino acids. With V trimmed by 6 bases and J by 0 bases, 2 bases remained unmatched. CDR1 is MNHEY, CDR2 SVGAGI, per germline. For the CDR3, the DNA is TGTGCCAGCAGCCGACTAGCGGGGGGCTCCTACGAGCAGTACTTC. It yields the protein CASSRLAGGSYEQYF.

The V call is TRBV5-1, the J call TRBJ2-3; tentatively, D is TRBD1 (6 bases). Germline lookup yields CDR1 SGHRS and CDR2 YFSETQ. Between the trimmed V and J ends, which lost 5 bases and 1 base, there was a span of 11 bases. This CDR3 spans 14 amino acids. The CDR3 spells CASSGPGGTDTQYF. DNA of the CDR3: TGCGCCAGCAGTGGGCCAGGGGGCACAGATACGCAGTATTTT. Full variable domain (remainder filled in from reference TRBV5-1 and TRBJ2-3): KAGVTQTPRYLIKTRGQQVTLSCSPISGHRSVSWYQQTPGQGLQFLFEYFSETQRNKGNFPGRFSGRQFSNSRSEMNVSTLELGDSALYLCASSGPGGTDTQYFGPGTRLTVL.

The chain is built from TRBV5-4 and TRBJ2-5, with 11 nucleotides matching TRBD2. Germline V gene lookup returns CDR1 SGHNT and CDR2 YYREEE (reference sequence). The CDR3 sequence is 17 residues long. V trimming: 3 bases; J trimming: 3 bases; junction bases outside the gene matches: 10. CDR3 DNA: TGTGCCAGCAGCTCGCAGAGTTTTAGCGGGAGGGAAGAGACCCAGTACTTC. Translation gives CASSSQSFSGREETQYF.

This clone was seen a single time. The V and J genes are TRBV10-2 and TRBJ2-2; TRBD1 might be the D (6 bases). Trimming pared 6 bases from V and 6 bases from J, leaving 14 bases between. CDR1 is WSHSY, CDR2 SAAADI, per germline. The CDR3 has 14 residues. CDR3 sequence (DNA): TGCGCCAGCAGCAAGGCAGGGGATGCCGGGGAGCTGTTTTTT. This gives the protein CASSKAGDAGELFF.

This chain uses TRBV18 with TRBJ2-5; D might be TRBD2 (5 bases). V was trimmed by 3 bases and J by 5 bases, leaving 10 bases between them. CDR1 is KGHSH, CDR2 LQKENI, per germline. The CDR3 consists of 13 residues. CDR3 coding DNA: TGTGCCAGCTCACCGAGGGTCTCGGAGACCCAGTACTTC. Its protein product is CASSPRVSETQYF. The variable domain in full, with the rest retrieved from reference TRBV18 and TRBJ2-5, is NAGVMQNPRHLVRRRGQEARLRCSPMKGHSHVYWYRQLPEEGLKFMVYLQKENIIDESGMPKERFSAEFPKEGPSILRIQQVVRGDSAAYFCASSPRVSETQYFGPGTRLLVL.

The chain is built from TRBV15 and TRBJ1-1, with no clear D. The CDR3 sequence is 15 residues long. Germline CDR1 LNHNV, CDR2 YYDKDF (reference sequence). V lost 6 bases and J 9 bases, leaving 23 bases between the germline ends. The CDR3 DNA follows: TGTGCCACCAGTGTACAGTGGCGGGGATCGCGGAAAGCTTTCTTT. Its protein is CATSVQWRGSRKAFF.

The chain combines TRBV12-3 or TRBV12-4 with TRBJ2-5; no clear D. The CDR3 runs to 12 residues. The germline V and J ends were trimmed by 5 bases and 5 bases, with 9 bases remaining between them. The CDR3 nucleotides read TGTGCCAGCAGTCGTATCGGGGAGACCCAGTACTTC. Protein product: CASSRIGETQYF.

The chain carries TRBV7-2 and TRBJ1-6, with 7 nucleotides matching TRBD1. This CDR3 is 15 amino acids long. J lost 2 bases, V lost 10 bases, and 8 bases had no gene match. Germline lookup yields CDR1 SGHTA and CDR2 FQGNSA. The CDR3 loop reads CATSLDRTYNSPLHF. CDR3 DNA sequence: TGTGCCACAAGCCTGGACAGGACCTATAATTCACCCCTCCACTTT.

V is TRBV28 and J is TRBJ2-1; TRBD1 matches 7 bases. The V and J ends lost 6 bases and 8 bases, in that order; junction bases with no gene match: 4. The CDR3 length is 12 residues. Germline assignment: CDR1 MDHEN and CDR2 SYDVKM. The CDR3 here is CASRGQIDEQFF. In DNA, the CDR3 is TGTGCCAGCAGGGGACAGATAGATGAGCAGTTCTTC.

This chain connects TRBV29-1 to TRBJ1-3, with D possibly matching TRBD1 (5 bases). The germline V and J ends were trimmed by 4 bases and 3 bases, with 10 bases remaining between them. The CDR3 covers 13 residues. Per germline, CDR1 SQVTM and CDR2 ANQGSEA. CDR3 DNA: TGCAGCGTTGTGGGGGAGGATGGAAACACCATATATTTT. It yields the protein CSVVGEDGNTIYF.

V usage is TRBV18 and J usage is TRBJ2-7; 10 nucleotides agree with TRBD2. The CDR3 covers 14 residues. Germline V gene sequence: CDR1 KGHSH, CDR2 LQKENI. After removal of 1 base from V and 5 bases from J, the junction contained 2 bases not matched to a gene. The CDR3 sequence: CASSPQLAGNEQYF. As DNA, the CDR3 is TGTGCCAGCTCACCACAACTAGCGGGGAACGAGCAGTACTTC.

The rearrangement uses TRBV5-4 and TRBJ1-1; D remains ambiguous. The V gene's germline CDR1 is SGHNT and CDR2 YYREEE (reference sequence). Trimming cost V 0 bases and J 6 bases, with 9 bases left between them. CDR3 size: 13 residues. DNA of the CDR3: TGTGCCAGCAGCTTGGTTGAGTTCGCTGAAGCTTTCTTT. Its translation is CASSLVEFAEAFF.

The J gene is TRBJ2-1, the V gene TRBV5-1, with D maybe TRBD1 (6 bases). The length of the CDR3 is 13 residues. The V and J ends lost 4 bases and 9 bases respectively, with 14 bases between them. Per germline, CDR1 SGHRS and CDR2 YFSETQ. CDR3 DNA sequence: TGCGCCAGCAGCAATATACTCAGGGGTGAGCAGTTCTTC. Its translation is CASSNILRGEQFF.

This chain links TRBV28 with TRBJ1-2, with D maybe TRBD1 (6 bases). The CDR3 has 13 residues. Germline CDR1 and CDR2: MDHEN and SYDVKM. Trimming shortened V by 6 bases and J by 2 bases, and 10 bases separated the two germline ends. The chain's CDR3 is CASSPTGNYGYTF. CDR3 coding DNA: TGTGCCAGCAGCCCGACAGGAAACTATGGCTACACCTTC.

The chain links TRBV28 to TRBJ2-1; 7 bases are a match to TRBD1. The CDR3 has 13 residues. Trimming cost V 8 bases and J 3 bases; bases outside gene matches: 4. Germline V CDR1 and CDR2: MDHEN, SYDVKM. CDR3 residues: CASWTGDYNEQFF. CDR3 bases: TGTGCCAGCTGGACAGGAGACTACAATGAGCAGTTCTTC. The variable domain in full, with the rest retrieved from reference TRBV28 and TRBJ2-1, is DVKVTQSSRYLVKRTGEKVFLECVQDMDHENMFWYRQDPGLGLRLIYFSYDVKMKEKGDIPEGYSVSREKKERFSLILESASTNQTSMYLCASWTGDYNEQFFGPGTRLTVL.

This clone was counted once. This chain links TRBV29-1 with TRBJ1-1; D might be TRBD1 (5 bases). Germline V lookup: CDR1 SQVTM, CDR2 ANQGSEA. Trimming cost V 0 bases and J 4 bases, with 9 bases left between them. There are 13 residues in the CDR3. CDR3 coding DNA: TGCAGCGTTGAAGACAGGGTAGGCACTGAAGCTTTCTTT. Its protein is CSVEDRVGTEAFF.